This T cell receptor (beta chain) stems from a study of blood T cell repertoires in COVID-19. Across the study: The United States, Italy and Spain supplied acute and convalescent COVID-19 samples. PBMCs, B-cell-depleted T cells, or T cells were the source of the cDNA or gDNA that made up the material.

Using immunoSEQ multiplex PCR, the repertoire was profiled, and TCRdb retains in-frame clones only, with some absent. The table has around 25,000 clones, 80% to 90% seen once. The germline V and J ends were trimmed by 3 bases and 9 bases, with 18 bases remaining between them. In germline, CDR1 is MNHNS, CDR2 SASEGT. The CDR3 has 15 amino acids. The sequencing input was peripheral blood. The receptor was derived from a man between 65 and 85 years old in a cohort sampled during active COVID-19. The V and J genes are TRBV6-1 and TRBJ2-1; perhaps TRBD2 as D (7 bases). The CDR3 loop is CASSERLAGESEQFF. The CDR3 DNA reads TGTGCCAGCAGTGAGAGACTAGCAGGGGAGAGTGAGCAGTTCTTC.